This T cell receptor beta chain was retrieved from a study of blood T cell repertoires in COVID-19. Only in-frame clones appear in the TCRdb table, and some are missing; sequencing was by immunoSEQ multiplex PCR. The data hold about 240,000 clones, with around 90% observed a single time. CDR1 SGHRS and CDR2 YFSETQ come from the germline V gene. The CDR3 runs to 17 residues. V was trimmed by 0 bases and J by 0 bases, leaving 10 bases between them. The TCR comes from a man in his fifties or sixties who had recovered from COVID-19. The sequenced material came from peripheral blood. The chain couples TRBV5-1 to TRBJ2-6, with D maybe TRBD1 (6 bases). This CDR3 reads CASSLAGHRSGANVLTF. The CDR3 bases are TGCGCCAGCAGCTTGGCGGGACACCGCTCTGGGGCCAACGTCCTGACTTTC. The whole variable domain, remainder taken from reference TRBV5-1 and TRBJ2-6, is KAGVTQTPRYLIKTRGQQVTLSCSPISGHRSVSWYQQTPGQGLQFLFEYFSETQRNKGNFPGRFSGRQFSNSRSEMNVSTLELGDSALYLCASSLAGHRSGANVLTFGAGSRLTVL.